These 8 T cell receptor beta chains were all obtained from the same sample, sequenced in a study of T cells in Graves' hyperthyroidism and ophthalmopathy (dated by TCRdb to about 2019). The library was produced with multiplex PCR. TCRdb shows the sequencer as Illumina HiSeq 2000. The TCR beta CDR3 regions were amplified from RNA transcripts. The TCR CDR3 was subjected to a first round of RT-PCR using the HTBI primer set and the Qiagen OneStep RT-PCR kit. TCRdb took the public reads, trimmed them with fastp at Q25, ran MiXCR for clone calling and kept in-frame beta chains. All rows with the same CDR3 protein become a single entry with the most common DNA and genes. This sample is represented by about 400,000 distinct CDR3 sequences; over 11% of them were singletons. Of the sample, 25% to 30% falls within the top ten clones. Input material: blood. These receptors were collected from a man between 45 and 60 years old with Graves' ophthalmopathy.

This clonotype was seen ten or more times. The chain carries TRBV5-8 and TRBJ2-1; TRBD2 might be the D (6 bases). V was cut by 3 bases and J by 5 bases, with 18 bases left in between. The CDR3 contains 16 residues. In germline, CDR1 is SGHTS, CDR2 YDEGEE. The CDR3 region has the DNA TGTGCCAGCAGCTCGTACCTGGGAGGAGGGAACAATGAGCAGTTCTTC. As protein: CASSSYLGGGNNEQFF.

The sample holds many counts of this clonotype. This chain uses TRBV3-1 with TRBJ1-6, with 7 bases that match TRBD1. With 2 bases clipped from V and 5 bases from J, the junction kept 6 bases outside the gene matches. The CDR3 is 16 amino acids. Germline loops: CDR1 LGHDT, CDR2 YNNKEL (reference sequence). The CDR3 nucleotides are TGTGCCAGCAGCCAACGAGGGACAGCACATAATTCACCCCTCCACTTT. Translation: CASSQRGTAHNSPLHF.

This clonotype appeared a few times. The chain couples TRBV3-1 to TRBJ1-2; 7 bases align to TRBD1. The CDR3 is 14 amino acids. V was clipped by 5 bases and J by 8 bases; unmatched bases: 11. The germline CDR1 and CDR2 sequences are LGHDT and YNNKEL (reference sequence). The CDR3 DNA reads TGTGCCAGCAGCTCAGACTCAGGGGGACGAGGCTACACCTTC. Translating it yields CASSSDSGGRGYTF.

The rearrangement links TRBV5-5 to TRBJ2-7; unclear D gene. This CDR3 is built from 13 residues. Between the trimmed V and J ends, which lost 1 base and 6 bases, there was a span of 11 bases. Germline V CDR1 and CDR2: SGHKS, YYEKEE (reference sequence). The CDR3 spells CASSLSSGVEQYF. The CDR3 nucleotides read TGTGCCAGCAGCTTGTCATCTGGGGTCGAGCAGTACTTC.

This clonotype turned up a few times. This chain joins TRBV7-9 and TRBJ1-1; possible D gene TRBD1, 6 bases. In germline, CDR1 is SEHNR, CDR2 FQNEAQ (reference sequence). The CDR3 sequence is 14 residues long. V lost 4 bases, J lost 5 bases, and 14 bases lay in between. The CDR3 is CASSSKLRGTEAFF. The CDR3 DNA follows: TGTGCCAGCAGCTCCAAGCTCAGGGGAACTGAAGCTTTCTTT. Supplemented by reference TRBV7-9 and TRBJ1-1, the full variable domain reads DTGVSQNPRHKITKRGQNVTFRCDPISEHNRLYWYRQTLGQGPEFLTYFQNEAQLEKSRLLSDRFSAERPKGSFSTLEIQRTEQGDSAMYLCASSSKLRGTEAFFGQGTRLTVV.

This clonotype was seen a handful of times. This chain connects TRBV18 to TRBJ2-3, with 8 bases aligning to TRBD1. Germline values: CDR1 KGHSH, CDR2 LQKENI. This CDR3 has 16 residues. J was trimmed by 3 bases and V by 0 bases; bases with no gene match: 5. The CDR3 bases are TGTGCCAGCTCACCACCGGCAGGGGGCGGGACAGATACGCAGTATTTT. As protein: CASSPPAGGGTDTQYF.

The chain has TRBV5-1 and TRBJ2-5; TRBD2 matches 10 bases. The CDR3 spans 16 residues. Trimming removed 4 bases from V and 5 bases from J; junction bases left unmatched: 11. Per germline, CDR1 SGHRS and CDR2 YFSETQ. The CDR3 DNA reads TGCGCCAGCAGCCCTCGGGCTAGCGGGAGTAAGGAGACCCAGTACTTC. Translation: CASSPRASGSKETQYF.

The chain links TRBV7-9 to TRBJ1-4, with D tentatively TRBD1 (5 bases). CDR1 is SEHNR and CDR2 is FQNEAQ in the germline V gene (reference sequence). This CDR3 has 16 residues. Trimming cost V 4 bases and J 4 bases, with 16 bases left between them. Here the CDR3 reads CASSSARWGLNEKLFF. The CDR3 coding sequence is TGTGCCAGCAGCTCAGCGCGTTGGGGACTTAATGAAAAACTGTTTTTT.